This TCR beta chain came from a study of T cells expressing NK-cell markers. The overall study: Eight donors were sequenced, of whom seven were HCMV-seropositive, while the remaining one was HCMV-seronegative. Findings of the study overall: The CD3+CD56-NKG2C+ fraction was also led by these clonotypes in a handful of donors.

Worth noting for this clonotype: What it binds is not known.

TCRdb reprocessed the 5' RACE reads, keeping one entry per CDR3 protein, no DNA. The table lists a few hundred thousand distinct CDR3 sequences. This CDR3 is 13 amino acids long. The V gene's germline CDR1 is SNHLY and CDR2 FYNNEI. The clonotype originates from a man aged 18-75 years in good health. This chain uses TRBV2 with TRBJ2-3. Sequencing was done on a sample of blood T cells: a sorted CD56 or NKG2C T cell subset, CD4+ or CD8+ T cells, or bulk PBMC T cells (not recorded which). This CDR3 is CASTFYATDTQYF. Together with reference TRBV2 and TRBJ2-3, the CDR3 gives the full variable domain: EPEVTQTPSHQVTQMGQEVILRCVPISNHLYFYWYRQILGQKVEFLVSFYNNEISEKSEIFDDQFSVERPDGSNFTLKIRSTKLEDSAMYFCASTFYATDTQYFGPGTRLTVL.